What follows are 9 T cell receptor beta chains derived from one specimen sequenced in a study of blood T cell repertoires in COVID-19. This table comes from immunoSEQ multiplex PCR, and its TCRdb copy is limited to in-frame clones, with some not included. The sample carries about 230,000 clones, over 80% recorded once. The sample comprised peripheral blood. Receptors were obtained from a man in his forties with acute or convalescent COVID-19.

This clone has just one count. The CDR3 protein is CASSGPAGGYTF. CDR3 DNA sequence: TGTGCCAGCAGTGGGCCCGCGGGCGGCTACACCTTC. The genes are TRBV6-4 and TRBJ1-2; D gene ambiguous. V was cut by 4 bases and J by 8 bases, with 11 bases left in between. Germline-derived CDR1 and CDR2 are MRHNA and SNTAGT. The length of the CDR3 is 12 residues.

This clone was seen just once. The chain carries TRBV11-2 and TRBJ2-1; the match to TRBD2 covers 9 bases. The CDR3 covers 17 residues. Germline CDR1 SGHAT, CDR2 FQNNGV. V dropped 0 bases and J dropped 4; count of bases not matched to a gene: 7. The CDR3 protein is CASSLDLGAGGYNEQFF. As DNA, the CDR3 is TGTGCCAGCAGCTTAGATCTTGGGGCGGGAGGGTACAATGAGCAGTTCTTC.

This clone has a single count. The chain joins TRBV5-1 to TRBJ1-4; no firm D call. This CDR3 is built from 15 residues. The ends were cut back, 4 bases at V and 0 bases at J, with 10 bases in the middle. The germline CDR1 and CDR2 sequences are SGHRS and YFSETQ. The CDR3 DNA reads as TGCGCCAGCAGCCACCCAGGTTCAACTAATGAAAAACTGTTTTTT. It translates to CASSHPGSTNEKLFF.

The chain has TRBV19 and TRBJ1-1, with D possibly TRBD1 on 5 matching bases. V was shortened by 2 bases and J by 0 bases, with 10 bases between the two germline ends. CDR3 size: 15 residues. The germline V gene encodes CDR1 LNHDA and CDR2 SQIVND (reference sequence). The CDR3 DNA reads TGTGCCAGTAGTATACCCGGGGGGGTGAACACTGAAGCTTTCTTT. Residues: CASSIPGGVNTEAFF.

The chain uses TRBV28 and TRBJ1-1; 9 nucleotides line up with TRBD1. Germline trimming cut 6 bases from V and 3 bases from J; bases unmatched to any gene: 8. This CDR3 comprises 15 residues. Looked up from germline, CDR1 is MDHEN and CDR2 is SYDVKM. The CDR3 DNA follows: TGTGCCAGCAGGCTCCCACAGGGGGCGGACACTGAAGCTTTCTTT. Residues: CASRLPQGADTEAFF.

This clone was seen repeatedly, ten times or more. The rearrangement uses TRBV7-2 and TRBJ2-7; D not certain. The germline V and J ends were trimmed by 1 base and 1 base, with 11 bases remaining between them. Germline V gene data show CDR1 as SGHTA and CDR2 as FQGNSA. The CDR3 totals 15 residues. The CDR3 DNA follows: TGTGCCAGCAGCTTAGAGGTGGCACAGTCCTACGAGCAGTACTTC. It translates to CASSLEVAQSYEQYF.

The chain recombines TRBV4-2 with TRBJ1-1, with 10 bases lining up with TRBD1. Germline V gene sequence: CDR1 LGHNA, CDR2 YNFKEQ. V shed 1 base and J 1 base; nucleotides not matched to a gene: 3. The CDR3 contains 16 residues. CDR3 in amino acids: CASSQAGTGENTEAFF. The DNA of the CDR3 is TGTGCCAGCAGCCAAGCTGGGACAGGGGAGAACACTGAAGCTTTCTTT.

The chain uses TRBV2 and TRBJ2-2, with 12 bases that match TRBD2. Germline CDR1 SNHLY, CDR2 FYNNEI. The CDR3 is 15 amino acids. V lost 4 bases and J lost 7; bases outside the gene matches: 4. The chain's CDR3 is CASSGLAGGIGELFF. CDR3 coding DNA: TGTGCCAGCAGTGGGCTAGCGGGAGGGATCGGGGAGCTGTTTTTT.

This clone was seen at least ten times. The chain couples TRBV7-9 to TRBJ2-1; possible D gene TRBD1, 6 bases. Germline V gene lookup returns CDR1 SEHNR and CDR2 FQNEAQ (reference sequence). The CDR3 is 16 amino acids. With 2 bases removed from V and 3 bases from J, the gap between germline ends came to 14 bases. CDR3 nucleotide sequence: TGTGCCAGCAGCTTATTGGACAGCCCGTACTACAATGAGCAGTTCTTC. Amino acid sequence: CASSLLDSPYYNEQFF.